This is a list of T cell receptor beta chains from one sample in a study of blood T cell repertoires in COVID-19. Profiled with immunoSEQ multiplex PCR; TCRdb holds only in-frame clones, not every one. The top ten clones hold 7.5% to 9.5% of a sample with 200,000 to 250,000 clones, about 81% of them seen once. The sequenced sample consisted of peripheral blood. The source is a woman of 80 years or more with COVID-19, enrolled during active disease. Each CDR3 is given without its conserved first and last residue. The order of the fields is clone size, V gene, J gene, CDR3 protein. Clone size is shown for a subset of rows, as once, few, many or a class of expanded clone.

few,TRBV5-5,TRBJ1-1,ASSLERTEAF
few,TRBV27,TRBJ2-7,ASSFYSLRDRVFEQY
once,TRBV30,TRBJ1-4,AWSSGTGAEKLF
-,TRBV5-4,TRBJ2-4,ASSTGTGFIQY
-,TRBV30,TRBJ1-3,ASTYSGNTIY
-,TRBV6-6,TRBJ1-2,ASSYSPGGEGYT
-,TRBV5-1,TRBJ1-1,ASSWGTGTEAF
-,TRBV19,TRBJ1-5,ASSIEGGQPQH
-,TRBV3-1/TRBV3-2,TRBJ2-2,ASSPRLADNTGELF
once,TRBV3-1/TRBV3-2,TRBJ1-1,ASSQAGTMNTEAF
-,TRBV19,TRBJ1-1,ASSPGQGGTEAF
-,TRBV14,TRBJ2-7,ASSRGGLSYEQY
-,TRBV20-1,TRBJ2-1,SASAPKADEQF
-,TRBV2,TRBJ1-3,ASSEQISGNTIY
-,TRBV19,TRBJ2-1,ASKGGATTNNEQF
-,TRBV27,TRBJ2-1,ASTSFSGISYNEQF
-,TRBV27,TRBJ2-2,ASTPIGEFVGELF
-,TRBV2,TRBJ2-7,ASTLAVYEQY
-,TRBV6-2/TRBV6-3,TRBJ1-5,ASSGTNRQPQH
-,TRBV30,TRBJ2-2,AWGKTGSTGELF
once,TRBV6-7,TRBJ1-1,ASSYSNRVGTEAF
-,TRBV9,TRBJ1-1,ASSGGGSGEAF
once,TRBV5-1,TRBJ2-2,ASSLATANTGELF
few,TRBV10-2,TRBJ2-3,ASSGVDTQY
-,TRBV19,TRBJ1-2,ASSPEWDSANYGYT
once,TRBV7-9,TRBJ2-5,ASSLLRVESIGETQY
few,TRBV11-3,TRBJ2-7,ASSLGPAGKEY
-,TRBV18,TRBJ1-1,ASSLLDSSSTEAF
-,TRBV20-1,TRBJ2-1,SAPSGNEQF
once,TRBV6-2/TRBV6-3,TRBJ2-3,ASSSGLAVADTQY
-,TRBV6-5,TRBJ1-4,ASSPPAGANEKLF
once,TRBV15,TRBJ1-5,ATSSGTGGRSNQPQH
-,TRBV5-1,TRBJ1-4,ASSIRDSGEKLF
-,TRBV2,TRBJ1-5,ASTRGQGYQPQH
few,TRBV5-4,TRBJ1-1,ASSFRQEHEAF
-,TRBV11-3,TRBJ2-3,ASSTGTSGRGDTQY
-,TRBV6-1,TRBJ1-1,ASSGQGKGLNTEAF
-,TRBV11-2,TRBJ2-4,ASSLVENIQY
-,TRBV19,TRBJ2-5,ASSTRWREGRLETQY
-,TRBV6-5,TRBJ2-7,ASSSPSGSKDEQY
-,TRBV3-1/TRBV3-2,TRBJ1-5,ASSQEYRTGSQPQH
-,TRBV6-2/TRBV6-3,TRBJ2-7,ASSYDRPPYEQY
once,TRBV10-3,TRBJ2-2,AISAVEGSTGELF
-,TRBV27,TRBJ1-5,ASSLSVPGVQPQH
-,TRBV19,TRBJ2-1,ASSIRGAASSYNEQF
-,TRBV19,TRBJ2-3,ASAFRDTQY
-,TRBV11-2,TRBJ2-3,ASSLTGGGTDTQY
-,TRBV5-4,TRBJ1-2,ASSLDSKIYGYT
-,TRBV7-9,TRBJ1-2,ASSLDRGRHGYT
-,TRBV18,TRBJ1-2,ASSPFQGGYT
-,TRBV7-9,TRBJ1-6,ASSQWVGVRGSPLH
-,TRBV19,TRBJ1-6,ASSMVWAGPDSPLH
-,TRBV3-1/TRBV3-2,TRBJ2-3,ASSLSGTSGGLTQY
-,TRBV7-3,TRBJ2-2,ASSLRRAANTGELF